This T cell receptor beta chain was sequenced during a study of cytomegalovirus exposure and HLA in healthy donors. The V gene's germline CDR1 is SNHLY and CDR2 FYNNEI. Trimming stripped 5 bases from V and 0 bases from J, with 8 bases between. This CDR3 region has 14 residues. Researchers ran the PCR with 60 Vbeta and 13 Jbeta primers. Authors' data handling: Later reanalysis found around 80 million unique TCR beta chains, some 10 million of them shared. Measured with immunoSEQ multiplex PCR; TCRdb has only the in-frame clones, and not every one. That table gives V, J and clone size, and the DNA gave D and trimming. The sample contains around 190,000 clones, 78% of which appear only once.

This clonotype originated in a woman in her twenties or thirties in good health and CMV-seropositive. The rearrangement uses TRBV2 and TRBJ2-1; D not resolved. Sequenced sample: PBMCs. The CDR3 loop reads CASSHLSSYNEQFF. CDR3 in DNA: TGTGCCAGCAGTCACCTGAGCTCCTACAATGAGCAGTTCTTC.